This T cell receptor (beta chain) was sequenced during a study of T cells after yellow fever vaccination. General study results and limits: A large majority of primary-vaccination clones showed up again after the booster (about 96% CD4, about 90% CD8). When the response was secondary, it was weaker but reached its peak faster, day 5 versus 15. FACS-sorted repertoires might harbor abundant contaminating clonotypes from the bulk population.

In its sample, this clonotype was seen a few times. Its specificity is not known. Universal primer sites and UMIs were introduced during 5'RACE template-switching synthesis of TCR cDNA. One entry per CDR3 protein, called by TCRdb with MiXCR from the 5' RACE reads. The sample carries some 560,000 distinct CDR3 sequences, 15% to 20% recorded once. This CDR3 is 12 amino acids long. V was pared by 5 bases and J by 3 bases, with 10 bases between. CDR1 is SQVTM, CDR2 ANQGSEA, per germline. The sequence was obtained from a man aged 30 to 39 who received the YFV17D yellow fever vaccine. The J gene is TRBJ2-5, the V gene TRBV29-1; a possible D gene is TRBD2 (6 bases). Sequences were derived from PBMCs, sampled 15 days after the yellow fever booster vaccination. CDR3 coding DNA: TGCAGCGTTAGTTCGGGAGAAGAGACCCAGTACTTC. It translates to CSVSSGEETQYF.